The 16 T cell receptor beta chains below come from one sample, sequenced in a study of cytomegalovirus exposure and HLA in healthy donors. Assay used: immunoSEQ multiplex PCR; TCRdb lists only in-frame clones, some missing. The table lists about 110,000 clones, under 85% of them singletons. Sequencing was performed on PBMCs. These receptor sequences come from a young woman in good health and CMV-seronegative.

The sample holds one count of this clone. This chain links TRBV9 with TRBJ1-6; no clear D. CDR3 length equals 14 residues. Germline lookup yields CDR1 SGDLS and CDR2 YYNGEE. V lost 3 bases, J lost 7 bases, and 11 bases lay in between. This chain's CDR3 is CASSGGPTNSPLHF. The DNA for the CDR3 is TGTGCCAGCAGCGGTGGCCCCACGAATTCACCCCTCCACTTT.

The J gene is TRBJ2-1, the V gene TRBV4-2, with 10 nucleotides matching TRBD1. CDR1 is LGHNA and CDR2 is YNFKEQ in the germline V gene. Trimming took 1 base from V and 6 from J; bases not matched to a gene: 3. The CDR3 is 15 residues long. Written as DNA, the CDR3 is TGTGCCAGCAGCCAAGGGGACAGGGGTGTCAATGAGCAGTTCTTC. Its translation is CASSQGDRGVNEQFF.

This sequence joins TRBV10-3 and TRBJ2-7; 8 bases map to TRBD1. The germline CDR1 and CDR2 sequences are ENHRY and SYGVKD. The CDR3 is 16 amino acids. Losses at the gene ends were 0 bases for V and 0 bases for J; bases not matched to a gene: 4. The CDR3 spells CAISESRGLGSYEQYF. The CDR3 DNA sequence: TGTGCCATCAGTGAGTCCAGGGGGCTTGGCTCCTACGAGCAGTACTTC.

V is TRBV6-5 and J is TRBJ2-1; TRBD1 aligns across 7 bases. V lost 6 bases and J lost 4; bases outside the gene matches: 3. This CDR3 region has 13 residues. Per germline, CDR1 MNHEY and CDR2 SVGAGI. CDR3 DNA: TGTGCCAGCAGAAGGACAGGATACAATGAGCAGTTCTTC. Its translation: CASRRTGYNEQFF.

This chain uses TRBV5-5 with TRBJ1-1; D not resolved. CDR3 length equals 17 residues. Germline loops: CDR1 SGHKS, CDR2 YYEKEE (reference sequence). Trimming took 4 bases from V and 1 from J, leaving 20 bases between them. The CDR3 sequence: CASSQPLQYSRNTEAFF. Written as DNA, the CDR3 is TGTGCCAGCAGCCAACCATTACAATACAGCCGGAACACTGAAGCTTTCTTT.

The chain uses TRBV7-7 and TRBJ2-2, with 11 bases lining up with TRBD1. The CDR3 has 15 residues. CDR1 is SSHAT and CDR2 is FNYEAQ in the germline V gene (reference sequence). V gave up 5 bases and J gave up 6 bases; unmatched junction bases: 5. As DNA, the CDR3 is TGTGCCAGCAGCACCGGGACAGGGGGTCCCGGGGAGCTGTTTTTT. It encodes CASSTGTGGPGELFF. Full variable domain (remainder filled in from reference TRBV7-7 and TRBJ2-2): GAGVSQSPRYKVTKRGQDVTLRCDPISSHATLYWYQQALGQGPEFLTYFNYEAQPDKSGLPSDRFSAERPEGSISTLTIQRTEQRDSAMYRCASSTGTGGPGELFFGEGSRLTVL.

The CDR3 is CASSYSKAGGSYEQYF. The CDR3 nucleotides are TGTGCCAGCAGTTACTCGAAAGCGGGGGGCTCCTACGAGCAGTACTTC. V and J are TRBV6-5 and TRBJ2-7; 9 bases match TRBD2. This CDR3 comprises 16 residues. Germline assignment: CDR1 MNHEY and CDR2 SVGAGI. Trimming cost V 0 bases and J 0 bases; bases outside gene matches: 3.

The rearrangement uses TRBV4-1 and TRBJ1-1; unclear D gene. V gave up 2 bases and J gave up 0 bases, with 13 bases separating them. This CDR3 has 16 amino acids. The germline CDR1 and CDR2 sequences are MGHRA and YSYEKL. The chain's CDR3 is CASSQSTPQLNTEAFF. CDR3 nucleotides: TGCGCCAGCAGCCAATCAACCCCACAGCTGAACACTGAAGCTTTCTTT.

This clone was seen a few times. CDR3 loop: CASSRIPGTPTDGYTF. CDR3 DNA: TGTGCCAGCAGCCGAATCCCCGGGACACCAACGGATGGCTACACCTTC. This chain uses TRBV7-8 with TRBJ1-2, with D perhaps TRBD1 (6 bases). Trimming shortened V by 5 bases and J by 6 bases, and 22 bases separated the two germline ends. This CDR3 has 16 amino acids. The germline CDR1 and CDR2 sequences are SGHVS and FQNEAQ.

This chain uses TRBV7-9 with TRBJ2-1, with 10 bases that match TRBD2. The ends lost 1 base at V and 5 bases at J; junction bases unmatched: 8. Germline CDR1 is SEHNR and CDR2 is FQNEAQ (reference sequence). This CDR3 has 17 residues. The CDR3 DNA follows: TGTGCCAGCAGCTTAGAGGTAGCGGGGGGTAGAGACAATGAGCAGTTCTTC. As protein: CASSLEVAGGRDNEQFF.

V usage is TRBV7-8 and J usage is TRBJ2-1, with TRBD2 matching 8 bases. This CDR3 has 13 amino acids. Trimming took 1 base from V and 7 from J; bases not matched to a gene: 0. CDR1 and CDR2 (germline): SGHVS, FQNEAQ. The DNA of the CDR3 is TGTGCCAGCAGCTTAGAGCGGGGGAATGAGCAGTTCTTC. Its protein is CASSLERGNEQFF.

The V call is TRBV11-3, the J call TRBJ2-7, with D perhaps TRBD2 (5 bases). Germline loops: CDR1 SGHNT, CDR2 YENEEA. The CDR3 consists of 12 residues. The V end was cut by 3 bases, the J end by 6 bases, with 9 bases between. In DNA, the CDR3 is TGTGCCAGCAGCTTTTCCCGGGGCGAGCAGTACTTC. Its translation: CASSFSRGEQYF.

The rearrangement uses TRBV6-5 and TRBJ2-2; D is uncertain. The V end lost 0 bases, the J end lost 3 bases, and 11 bases lay between the germline ends. Looked up from germline, CDR1 is MNHEY and CDR2 is SVGAGI. The CDR3 has 16 amino acids. This CDR3 is CASSYSYETHTGELFF. The CDR3 DNA reads as TGTGCCAGCAGTTACTCGTACGAGACACACACCGGGGAGCTGTTTTTT.

The V gene is TRBV6-4, the J gene TRBJ2-3; 8 bases match TRBD2. J was trimmed by 4 bases and V by 0 bases; bases with no gene match: 6. In germline, CDR1 is MRHNA, CDR2 SNTAGT. The CDR3 runs 16 residues. CDR3 amino acids: CASSDSRAGGPDTQYF. CDR3 sequence (DNA): TGTGCCAGCAGTGACTCGAGGGCGGGGGGCCCAGATACGCAGTATTTT.

The chain joins TRBV27 to TRBJ2-7; a possible D gene is TRBD1 (6 bases). CDR1 MNHEY and CDR2 SMNVEV come from the germline V gene (reference sequence). Trimming removed 2 bases from V and 2 bases from J, with 10 bases in between. This CDR3 is built from 14 residues. The CDR3 DNA follows: TGTGCCAGCAGTTTAACAGGGTCTCCCTACGAGCAGTACTTC. It encodes CASSLTGSPYEQYF.

The chain recombines TRBV6-6 with TRBJ2-2, with TRBD2 identical over 15 bases. The CDR3 totals 15 residues. Germline V gives CDR1 MNHNY, CDR2 SVGAGI (reference sequence). The V gene end was trimmed by 5 bases and the J gene end by 5 bases; junction bases not matched to a gene: 0. The CDR3 protein is CASSGTSGGTGELFF. The CDR3 DNA sequence: TGTGCCAGCAGTGGGACTAGCGGGGGGACCGGGGAGCTGTTTTTT.